A selection of T cell receptor beta chains follows, all from one sample in a study of T cell changes during pregnancy in multiple sclerosis. Sequencing was performed with immunoSEQ multiplex PCR; in TCRdb, only in-frame clones are kept and a portion is missing. The data show about 130,000 clones, roughly 96% seen once. The sequencing used peripheral blood, collected after pregnancy. These receptors came from a female donor with multiple sclerosis, enrolled in a pregnancy study. CDR3s include the opening cysteine and the closing phenylalanine or tryptophan. The order of the fields is J gene, V gene, D gene, clone size, CDR3 length, CDR3 DNA, CDR3 protein. D genes are given only for firm matches. Only part of the rows carry a size: once, few, many, or a class if the clone is expanded.

J gene: TRBJ1-5; V gene: TRBV9; D gene: TRBD1; clone size: once; CDR3 length: 15; CDR3 DNA: TGTGCCAGCAGCGCCGGGACAGCCACCCATCAGCCCCAGCATTTT; CDR3 protein: CASSAGTATHQPQHF
J gene: TRBJ2-3; V gene: TRBV4-2; D gene: TRBD1; clone size: .; CDR3 length: 17; CDR3 DNA: TGTGCCAGCAGCCAGGACCTAGTGGACAGGGACACAGATACGCAGTATTTT; CDR3 protein: CASSQDLVDRDTDTQYF
J gene: TRBJ1-2; V gene: TRBV6-6; D gene: .; clone size: .; CDR3 length: 15; CDR3 DNA: TGTGCCAGCAGTTACGTGTCCCACACTAACTATGGCTACACCTTC; CDR3 protein: CASSYVSHTNYGYTF
J gene: TRBJ1-2; V gene: TRBV2; D gene: TRBD1; clone size: .; CDR3 length: 13; CDR3 DNA: TGTGCCAGCCCCGGGACAGGGAGTTATGGCTACACCTTC; CDR3 protein: CASPGTGSYGYTF
J gene: TRBJ2-3; V gene: TRBV2; D gene: TRBD2; clone size: .; CDR3 length: 16; CDR3 DNA: TGTGCCAGCAGTTATAAGACTAGCGGTTCTGCAGATACGCAGTATTTT; CDR3 protein: CASSYKTSGSADTQYF
J gene: TRBJ2-1; V gene: TRBV6-6; D gene: .; clone size: .; CDR3 length: 15; CDR3 DNA: TGTGCCAGCAGTTACAACAGCGGGTCCTACAATGAGCAGTTCTTC; CDR3 protein: CASSYNSGSYNEQFF
J gene: TRBJ2-1; V gene: TRBV5-4; D gene: TRBD2; clone size: .; CDR3 length: 15; CDR3 DNA: TGTGCCAGCAGCTCACTAGCGGGGAAGTACAATGAGCAGTTCTTC; CDR3 protein: CASSSLAGKYNEQFF
J gene: TRBJ1-1; V gene: TRBV6-1; D gene: .; clone size: .; CDR3 length: 14; CDR3 DNA: TGTGCCAGCAGTCCCCGGTGGGGGGGCACTGAAGCTTTCTTT; CDR3 protein: CASSPRWGGTEAFF
J gene: TRBJ2-1; V gene: TRBV11-3; D gene: .; clone size: .; CDR3 length: 15; CDR3 DNA: TGTGCCAGCAGTCCCGGGACTCTTCCACGGTATGAGCAGTTCTTC; CDR3 protein: CASSPGTLPRYEQFF
J gene: TRBJ2-7; V gene: TRBV25-1; D gene: .; clone size: .; CDR3 length: 14; CDR3 DNA: TGTGCCAGCGTACCTAGCGACAGCCCCTACGAGCAGTACTTC; CDR3 protein: CASVPSDSPYEQYF
J gene: TRBJ1-2; V gene: TRBV7-9; D gene: .; clone size: .; CDR3 length: 15; CDR3 DNA: TGTGCCAGCAGCTTGAGTCTCAGGGGTCTCTATGGCTACACCTTC; CDR3 protein: CASSLSLRGLYGYTF
J gene: TRBJ2-4; V gene: TRBV11-2; D gene: TRBD2; clone size: .; CDR3 length: 16; CDR3 DNA: TGTGCCAGCAGCCTCGGACTAGCGGGGCTTAAAAACATTCAGTACTTC; CDR3 protein: CASSLGLAGLKNIQYF
J gene: TRBJ1-1; V gene: TRBV5-1; D gene: .; clone size: .; CDR3 length: 13; CDR3 DNA: TGCGCCAGCAGCCCAACATGGGCCAGCGAAGCTTTCTTT; CDR3 protein: CASSPTWASEAFF
J gene: TRBJ2-7; V gene: TRBV11-2; D gene: TRBD2; clone size: .; CDR3 length: 14; CDR3 DNA: TGTGCCAGCAGCTTAGGGCTGACTAGCGGGAGGGGGGGGTTC; CDR3 protein: CASSLGLTSGRGGF
J gene: TRBJ2-7; V gene: TRBV5-1; D gene: TRBD1; clone size: .; CDR3 length: 13; CDR3 DNA: TGCGCCAGCAGCTCGGGACAGGTGTACGAGCAGTACTTC; CDR3 protein: CASSSGQVYEQYF
J gene: TRBJ2-3; V gene: TRBV9; D gene: .; clone size: once; CDR3 length: 14; CDR3 DNA: TGTGCCAGCAGCGTAGCCAGGGGTGCAGATACGCAGTATTTT; CDR3 protein: CASSVARGADTQYF
J gene: TRBJ2-1; V gene: TRBV2; D gene: .; clone size: .; CDR3 length: 16; CDR3 DNA: TGTGCCAGCAGTGAAACAACGGGAGAGTGGTACAATGAGCAGTTCTTC; CDR3 protein: CASSETTGEWYNEQFF
J gene: TRBJ2-1; V gene: TRBV2; D gene: .; clone size: .; CDR3 length: 11; CDR3 DNA: TGTGCCAGCAGTGAGTCTAGGAATCCCTTCTTC; CDR3 protein: CASSESRNPFF
J gene: TRBJ2-1; V gene: TRBV5-4; D gene: TRBD2; clone size: .; CDR3 length: 15; CDR3 DNA: TGTGCCAGCAGCCTAGCGGGAGGATCCGTCAATGAGCAGTTCTTC; CDR3 protein: CASSLAGGSVNEQFF
J gene: TRBJ1-2; V gene: TRBV28; D gene: .; clone size: .; CDR3 length: 13; CDR3 DNA: TGTGCCAGTTTAGACGGGGGGAGCTATGGCTACACCTTC; CDR3 protein: CASLDGGSYGYTF
J gene: TRBJ1-1; V gene: TRBV2; D gene: .; clone size: .; CDR3 length: 12; CDR3 DNA: TGTGCCAGGAAGGGAGGTAACACTGAAGCTTTCTTT; CDR3 protein: CARKGGNTEAFF
J gene: TRBJ2-7; V gene: TRBV29-1; D gene: .; clone size: .; CDR3 length: 12; CDR3 DNA: TGCAGCGCCTCGACAGTTAACTACGAGCAGTACTTC; CDR3 protein: CSASTVNYEQYF
J gene: TRBJ2-7; V gene: TRBV28; D gene: TRBD2; clone size: .; CDR3 length: 15; CDR3 DNA: TGTGCCAGCACCCCAACAGGGACTAGCTCCTACGAGCAGTACTTC; CDR3 protein: CASTPTGTSSYEQYF
J gene: TRBJ2-3; V gene: TRBV9; D gene: TRBD2; clone size: .; CDR3 length: 16; CDR3 DNA: TGTGCCAGCAGCGTAGGTCGAGGCGGGAGGACAGATACGCAGTATTTT; CDR3 protein: CASSVGRGGRTDTQYF
J gene: TRBJ1-3; V gene: TRBV4-1; D gene: .; clone size: .; CDR3 length: 14; CDR3 DNA: TGCGCCAGCAGCCAAACGGGAGCGGGAAACACCATATATTTT; CDR3 protein: CASSQTGAGNTIYF
J gene: TRBJ2-7; V gene: TRBV7-9; D gene: TRBD1; clone size: .; CDR3 length: 16; CDR3 DNA: TGTGCCAGCAGCTTAATACCCGGGACAGGGTTTCACGAGCAGTACTTC; CDR3 protein: CASSLIPGTGFHEQYF
J gene: TRBJ2-4; V gene: TRBV15; D gene: .; clone size: .; CDR3 length: 11; CDR3 DNA: TGTGCCACCAGCAGAGACAGCATTCAGTACTTC; CDR3 protein: CATSRDSIQYF